The clone carrying this TCR beta chain was counted only a few times. The antigen is unknown. TCRdb reanalysed the reads using MiXCR and keeps one entry per CDR3 protein. Here the sample spans fewer than 350,000 distinct CDR3 sequences, roughly 15% being singletons. The data were taken from a study of T cell repertoires in cytomegalovirus infection. Study context: Carrying CMV and the relevant HLA type showed in public TCR beta signatures. Points from the study as a whole: Clonotypes of TCR beta that were HLA-C-restricted and CMV-specific dominated the ex vivo response. Carriage of CMV together with the relevant HLA was identifiable through cumulative public TCR beta family frequency.

Trimming at V came to 4 bases and at J to 7 bases, leaving 9 bases not matched to a gene. Germline V gene sequence: CDR1 ENHRY, CDR2 SYGVKD. This CDR3 comprises 14 residues. The source of this sequence is a human donor in good health (CMV status not recorded). Some clones in this sample may be carry-over from other donors' samples. This chain connects TRBV10-3 to TRBJ1-1, with TRBD1 matching over 7 bases. The sample taken for sequencing was PBMCs. CDR3 bases: TGTGCCATCAGTGCAAGACAGGGAGCGGATGAAGCTTTCTTT. Residues: CAISARQGADEAFF.